The 10 T cell receptor beta chains below were found in one sample sequenced in a study of vaccination effects on CD4 cells after COVID-19. These receptors are not linked to any known antigen. Clones were read by immunoSEQ multiplex PCR, and TCRdb kept only the in-frame ones, dropping some. The data contain about 41,000 clones, roughly 70% of them singletons. Viral peptide pool expansion of antigen-specific CD4+ T cells preceded sequencing in the ViraFEST assay. Investigators separated out CD4+ T cells once around 9 days of culture had passed. Prior SARS-CoV-2 infection was absent in the vaccine recipients, as shown by negative nucleocapsid antibodies. The starting material was CD4+ T cells from PBMCs cultured with HCoV-OC43 spike peptides, obtained before COVID-19 vaccination. Subset specified: HCoV-OC43 spike overlapping peptide pool stimulation. The receptors here all came from a human donor who received a COVID-19 vaccine.

V gene TRBV10-3 combines with J gene TRBJ2-3, with unresolved D. Looked up from germline, CDR1 is ENHRY and CDR2 is SYGVKD. CDR3 length: 15 residues. V lost 4 bases to trimming and J lost 0 bases, with 11 bases between them. CDR3 sequence reads: CAISAGSTSTDTQYF. In DNA, the CDR3 is TGTGCCATCAGTGCAGGATCCACTAGCACAGATACGCAGTATTTT.

The chain couples TRBV3-1 (or the pseudogene TRBV3-2) to TRBJ2-7; no definite D call. The germline V gene has CDR1 LGHDT and CDR2 YNNKEL (reference sequence). Trimming pared 1 base from V and 6 bases from J, leaving 16 bases between. CDR3 length: 15 amino acids. The CDR3 here is CASSQGVLEPGEQYF. CDR3 nucleotide sequence: TGTGCCAGCAGCCAAGGAGTCTTAGAGCCGGGCGAGCAGTACTTC.

V usage is TRBV3-1 (or the pseudogene TRBV3-2) and J usage is TRBJ1-3; D not resolved. V was clipped by 0 bases and J by 0 bases, with 21 bases between them. Germline V lookup: CDR1 LGHDT, CDR2 YNNKEL (reference sequence). There are 20 residues in the CDR3. The CDR3 DNA reads as TGTGCCAGCAGCCAAGATCCTCCGGCAGACTATTTTACCTCTGGAAACACCATATATTTT. Its translation is CASSQDPPADYFTSGNTIYF.

The table lists this clone with a count of one. The V call is TRBV7-9, the J call TRBJ1-1; possible D gene TRBD1, 5 bases. V was shortened by 5 bases and J by 1 base, with 11 bases between the two germline ends. The germline V gene encodes CDR1 SEHNR and CDR2 FQNEAQ (reference sequence). There are 14 residues in the CDR3. The CDR3 DNA sequence: TGTGCCAGCAGCCCCAGGGTCACGAACACTGAAGCTTTCTTT. Translated: CASSPRVTNTEAFF.

The chain carries TRBV9 and TRBJ2-2, with TRBD1 as a possible D gene (5 bases). CDR3 length: 15 residues. V lost 1 base and J lost 0, with 7 bases in between. Germline V gene sequence: CDR1 SGDLS, CDR2 YYNGEE. The CDR3 spells CASSVLGANTGELFF. The DNA of the CDR3 is TGTGCCAGCAGCGTATTAGGGGCGAACACCGGGGAGCTGTTTTTT.

In its sample, this clone was seen a few times. The chain couples TRBV27 to TRBJ1-2, with D possibly matching TRBD1 (5 bases). The CDR3 runs 13 residues. V gave up 3 bases and J gave up 6 bases, with 11 bases separating them. Germline-derived CDR1 and CDR2 are MNHEY and SMNVEV (reference sequence). CDR3 protein: CASSFSGKDGYTF. The CDR3, as DNA: TGTGCCAGCAGTTTTTCAGGGAAGGATGGCTACACCTTC.

The V and J genes are TRBV19 and TRBJ2-3; D unresolved. Germline assignment: CDR1 LNHDA and CDR2 SQIVND (reference sequence). The V and J ends lost 5 bases and 2 bases respectively, with 5 bases between them. This CDR3 is 12 amino acids long. The CDR3 nucleotides are TGTGCCAGTAGTTCTAACACAGATACGCAGTATTTT. Amino acids: CASSSNTDTQYF. The full variable domain, its missing parts supplied by reference TRBV19 and TRBJ2-3, is DGGITQSPKYLFRKEGQNVTLSCEQNLNHDAMYWYRQDPGQGLRLIYYSQIVNDFQKGDIAEGYSVSREKKESFPLTVTSAQKNPTAFYLCASSSNTDTQYFGPGTRLTVL.

The gene calls are TRBV15 and TRBJ1-2; D is undetermined. Trimming removed 5 bases at V and 10 bases at J, with 17 bases between. The germline gives CDR1 LNHNV, CDR2 YYDKDF (reference sequence). This CDR3 is 13 amino acids long. CDR3 region: CATSRGTIHSYTF. For the CDR3, the DNA is TGTGCCACCAGCCGGGGAACGATACATTCCTACACCTTC.

CDR3: CASSLGGREEKLFF. The CDR3 DNA reads TGTGCCAGCAGTCTTGGGGGGCGGGAGGAAAAACTGTTTTTT. The gene calls are TRBV27 and TRBJ1-4, with D perhaps matching TRBD1 (6 bases). Looked up from germline, CDR1 is MNHEY and CDR2 is SMNVEV (reference sequence). Trimming stripped 5 bases from V and 8 bases from J, with 15 bases between. The CDR3 has 14 amino acids.

The chain employs TRBV6-1 and TRBJ2-1; 10 bases map to TRBD2. J was trimmed by 0 bases and V by 8 bases; bases with no gene match: 10. CDR1 and CDR2 (germline): MNHNS, SASEGT. The CDR3 extends over 17 amino acids. CDR3 nucleotide sequence: TGTGCCAGCCGTGGACTTAGCGGGGGGCACTCCTACAATGAGCAGTTCTTC. Encoded protein: CASRGLSGGHSYNEQFF.